These T cell receptor beta chains were read from a single sample in a study of technical replicates of blood from a handful of donors. Profiled with immunoSEQ multiplex PCR; TCRdb holds only in-frame clones, not every one. The data show 60,000 or so clones, 80% to 90% seen once. The sequencing sample was made of PBMCs. The source of these receptors is a human donor in good health. Some clones in this sample may be carry-over from other donors' samples. The CDR3 runs from the conserved cysteine through the conserved F or W. A D gene is named only where the DNA matches it firmly. Size tells how often a clone was seen (once, few, many) or the class of an expanded clone, and some rows leave it out.

TRBJ2-7	NA	TRBV18	NA	TGTGCCAGCTCACCCGACTCTGGCTTAGGACTCGAGCAGTACTTC	CASSPDSGLGLEQYF
TRBJ1-1	NA	TRBV5-6	few	TGTGCCAGCAGCCTTCCATTCCGGGTCAACACTGAAGCTTTCTTT	CASSLPFRVNTEAFF
TRBJ1-6	NA	TRBV7-2	once	TGTGCCAGCAGCGCACACCCCAATTCACCCCTCCACTTT	CASSAHPNSPLHF
TRBJ1-6	NA	TRBV7-9	NA	TGTGCCAGCAGCTTGGCGGTGCCCGGTTCACCCCTCCACTTT	CASSLAVPGSPLHF
TRBJ2-5	TRBD1	TRBV5-6	NA	TGTGCCAGCAGCTTAGGCAGGGGGCTTGAGACCCAGTACTTC	CASSLGRGLETQYF
TRBJ2-3	TRBD1	TRBV4-2	once	TGTGCCAGCAGCCAAAACAGGGGGCGACCAGATACGCAGTATTTT	CASSQNRGRPDTQYF
TRBJ2-1	TRBD1	TRBV5-1	NA	TGCGCCAGCAGTTCCTGGACAGGATCCTACAATGAGCAGTTCTTC	CASSSWTGSYNEQFF
TRBJ1-2	NA	TRBV2	NA	TGTGCCAGCGGCTCTAACTATGGCTACACCTTC	CASGSNYGYTF
TRBJ2-7	TRBD1	TRBV7-9	once	TGTGCCAGCAGCCGGCCGGACAGGGGCAACGAGCAGTACTTC	CASSRPDRGNEQYF
TRBJ2-1	TRBD1	TRBV7-3	once	TGTGCCAGCAGCCCCGGGACAGGGCAATGGGGTGAGCAGTTCTTC	CASSPGTGQWGEQFF
TRBJ1-1	TRBD1	TRBV10-1	NA	TGCGCCAGCAGTGCGGGACAGAGCATGAACACTGAAGCTTTCTTT	CASSAGQSMNTEAFF
TRBJ2-3	TRBD2	TRBV6-4	NA	TGTGCCAGCAGTCGGATAGCGGGGACGCAGGCGGCGCAGTATTTT	CASSRIAGTQAAQYF
TRBJ1-2	TRBD1	TRBV19	NA	TGTGCCAGTCGAAGGACAGGGAATTATGGCTACACCTTC	CASRRTGNYGYTF
TRBJ2-5	TRBD2	TRBV10-3	NA	TGTGCCATCAGCGGATCCGGACTAGCGGCTCAAGAGACCCAGTACTTC	CAISGSGLAAQETQYF
TRBJ1-1	TRBD1	TRBV7-2	NA	TGTGCCAGCAGCTTAGGACAGGGGTACACTGAAGCTTTCTTT	CASSLGQGYTEAFF
TRBJ1-5	NA	TRBV30	NA	TGTGCCTGGAAAGGGGGGGGCAGTCAGCCCCAGCATTTT	CAWKGGGSQPQHF
TRBJ2-3	NA	TRBV27	NA	TGTGCCAGCACAGGGGTCGGGCTTCCTACAGATACGCAGTATTTT	CASTGVGLPTDTQYF
TRBJ1-1	TRBD1	TRBV18	NA	TGTGCCAGCTCACCGGGACAGGGTGTTTTTGAAGCTTTCTTT	CASSPGQGVFEAFF
TRBJ1-1	NA	TRBV4-3	NA	TGCGCCAGCAGCCAGACGGTTAGCGCTCCCTTATTGGATTTCTTT	CASSQTVSAPLLDFF
TRBJ2-7	NA	TRBV20-1	once	TGCAGTGCCGCGCGCGGCACCGAGCAGTACTTC	CSAARGTEQYF
TRBJ2-7	TRBD2	TRBV7-8	NA	TGTGCCAGCAGCCGACCGGGGGGTAGCGAGCAGTACTTC	CASSRPGGSEQYF
TRBJ2-3	NA	TRBV19	NA	TGTGCCAGTAACCAATCCCCCGCGGCCCCCCCCGATACGCAGTATTTT	CASNQSPAAPPDTQYF
TRBJ2-7	TRBD1	TRBV7-8	NA	TGTGCCAGCAGCTTACAGGGGGCCTACGAGCAGTACTTC	CASSLQGAYEQYF
TRBJ1-1	TRBD1	TRBV30	NA	TGTGCCTGGAGTGTAGGGGACAGGGATGTAACTGAAGCTTTCTTT	CAWSVGDRDVTEAFF
TRBJ2-7	TRBD1	TRBV12-5	NA	TGTGCTAGTGGTTCGCTGCCTGGACAGGGGCCCTACGAGCAGTACTTC	CASGSLPGQGPYEQYF
TRBJ2-6	TRBD1	TRBV4-3	NA	TGCGCCAGCAGCGCGACAGGGGAGGCAGGGGCCAACGTCCTGACTTTC	CASSATGEAGANVLTF
TRBJ1-2	NA	TRBV5-4	few	TGTGCCAGCAGCCCTGGGGGGGTTAGCTATGGCTACACCTTC	CASSPGGVSYGYTF
TRBJ2-7	TRBD2	TRBV7-8	NA	TGTGCCAGCAGCCGAATAGCGGGAGGGTCCTACGAGCAGTACTTC	CASSRIAGGSYEQYF
TRBJ1-1	NA	TRBV5-1	NA	TGCGCCAGCAGCTTGACGGTACCGGCGGGGGCGACACCCCCACCTGAAGCTTTCTTT	CASSLTVPAGATPPPEAFF
TRBJ2-3	TRBD2	TRBV29-1	NA	TGCAGCGGACCCCATGGGACTAGCGGGCCCACAGATACGCAGTATTTT	CSGPHGTSGPTDTQYF
TRBJ2-7	TRBD2	TRBV5-4	NA	TGTGCCAGCAGGTTGGGGGGGGGTGCCGGAACCTACGAGCAGTACTTC	CASRLGGGAGTYEQYF
TRBJ1-4	NA	TRBV6-1	NA	TGTGCCACCCGAGAGCAGGTCCGTGAAAAACTGTTTTTT	CATREQVREKLFF
TRBJ1-2	NA	TRBV19	NA	TGTGCCAGTAGCCGAGACAGTCCCTATGGCTACACCTTC	CASSRDSPYGYTF
TRBJ1-2	TRBD1	TRBV5-4	once	TGTGCCAGCAGCCCAAGGGACAGGGGGCTTGGGTATGGCTACACCTTC	CASSPRDRGLGYGYTF
TRBJ2-5	NA	TRBV4-3	NA	TGCGCCAGCAGCCAAAGGGCAAGGGGTAGGGTGAGTTGGGAGACCCAGTACTTC	CASSQRARGRVSWETQYF
TRBJ2-5	TRBD2	TRBV30	NA	TGTGCCTGGAGTGTACAGGAAATCCTCCTAGCGGGATGGGAGACCCAGTACTTC	CAWSVQEILLAGWETQYF